This passage covers 28 T cell receptor beta chains from one sample sequenced in a study of blood T cell repertoires in COVID-19. Produced via immunoSEQ multiplex PCR; TCRdb's table is partial and in-frame only. The table has fewer than 500,000 clones, 80% to 90% seen once. Sequenced: PBMCs or T cells enriched from blood (not recorded which). These receptors were obtained from a man under 40 who had recovered from COVID-19.

The J gene is TRBJ2-3, the V gene TRBV19, with 8 bases fitting TRBD2. Trimming took 7 bases from V and 6 from J; bases not matched to a gene: 9. This CDR3 contains 14 residues. CDR1 is LNHDA, CDR2 SQIVND, per germline (reference sequence). CDR3 bases: TGTGCCAGTAAGGGACTAGTTTTTTCGGATACGCAGTATTTT. Its translation is CASKGLVFSDTQYF.

The chain couples TRBV3-1 (or the pseudogene TRBV3-2) to TRBJ1-6, with D possibly TRBD1 on 6 matching bases. The CDR3 covers 14 residues. Trimming stripped 6 bases from V and 8 bases from J, with 14 bases between. Germline V CDR1 and CDR2: LGHDT, YNNKEL (reference sequence). The CDR3 protein is CASRQTGYDSPLHF. CDR3 DNA: TGTGCCAGCAGACAGACAGGTTATGATTCACCCCTCCACTTT.

On this clone: Other DNA sequences in the same sample also yield this CDR3. This chain links TRBV13 with TRBJ2-7, with TRBD1 identical over 7 bases. The CDR3 length is 14 residues. Trimming at V came to 4 bases and at J to 2 bases, leaving 5 bases not matched to a gene. The germline V gene encodes CDR1 PRHDT and CDR2 FYEKMQ (reference sequence). Written as DNA, the CDR3 is TGTGCCAGCAGCTCCGGGACAGAGACCTACGAGCAGTACTTC. Its protein product is CASSSGTETYEQYF.

The chain links TRBV9 to TRBJ2-2; 11 bases match TRBD2. Germline-derived CDR1 and CDR2 are SGDLS and YYNGEE. The CDR3 contains 15 residues. V shed 3 bases and J 6 bases; nucleotides not matched to a gene: 4. CDR3 sequence: CASSAIAGGPGELFF. For the CDR3, the DNA is TGTGCCAGCAGCGCCATAGCGGGAGGGCCCGGGGAGCTGTTTTTT. The whole variable domain, filled in from reference TRBV9 and TRBJ2-2, reads DSGVTQTPKHLITATGQRVTLRCSPRSGDLSVYWYQQSLDQGLQFLIQYYNGEERAKGNILERFSAQQFPDLHSELNLSSLELGDSALYFCASSAIAGGPGELFFGEGSRLTVL.

This clone has only one observation. This rearrangement joins TRBV7-3 to TRBJ1-1; D ambiguous. Trimming removed 1 base from V and 0 bases from J, with 12 bases in between. The CDR3 runs 16 residues. CDR1 is SGHTA, CDR2 FQGTGA, per germline. DNA for the CDR3: TGTGCCAGCAGCTTAAAGTCCCGAGGTTTGAACACTGAAGCTTTCTTT. Its protein is CASSLKSRGLNTEAFF.

This chain joins TRBV10-2 and TRBJ1-1; TRBD1 might be the D (5 bases). The CDR3 runs 13 residues. Trimming removed 3 bases at V and 4 bases at J, with 9 bases between. From germline, CDR1 is WSHSY and CDR2 SAAADI. CDR3 loop: CASSDQGSTEAFF. As DNA, the CDR3 is TGCGCCAGCAGTGATCAGGGATCCACTGAAGCTTTCTTT.

The chain links TRBV7-9 to TRBJ1-2; 9 nucleotides line up with TRBD1. The CDR3 length is 17 residues. The germline CDR1 and CDR2 sequences are SEHNR and FQNEAQ (reference sequence). The junction had 14 bases not matched to a gene; V was cut back by 5 bases and J by 4 bases. CDR3 coding DNA: TGTGCCAGCAGCCCGATTAATCCGGGACAGGGCCGCTATGGCTACACCTTC. Its translation is CASSPINPGQGRYGYTF.

The chain employs TRBV9 and TRBJ2-1; 10 nucleotides match TRBD2. V was pared by 3 bases and J by 3 bases, with 6 bases of the junction left unmatched. Germline V gene sequence: CDR1 SGDLS, CDR2 YYNGEE. This CDR3 is 16 amino acids long. The CDR3 loop reads CASSGGPSGSYNEQFF. The DNA of the CDR3 is TGTGCCAGCAGCGGAGGGCCTAGCGGGAGCTACAATGAGCAGTTCTTC. Full variable domain (outside the CDR3, taken from reference TRBV9 and TRBJ2-1): DSGVTQTPKHLITATGQRVTLRCSPRSGDLSVYWYQQSLDQGLQFLIQYYNGEERAKGNILERFSAQQFPDLHSELNLSSLELGDSALYFCASSGGPSGSYNEQFFGPGTRLTVL.

The rearrangement uses TRBV10-3 and TRBJ2-5; tentatively, D is TRBD2 (6 bases). The germline gives CDR1 ENHRY, CDR2 SYGVKD. This CDR3 has 13 amino acids. The V end was cut by 6 bases, the J end by 4 bases, with 12 bases between. The DNA for the CDR3 is TGTGCCATCAGCCCTCGGGGAGGAGAGACCCAGTACTTC. Its translation is CAISPRGGETQYF.

The chain has TRBV28 and TRBJ1-4; TRBD1 is a possible D gene (5 bases). Per the germline V gene, CDR1 is MDHEN and CDR2 is SYDVKM. There are 13 residues in the CDR3. V lost 5 bases and J lost 11, with 15 bases in between. CDR3 bases: TGTGCCAGCAGTCGGGACTCACAAGGGAAACTGTTTTTT. This codes for CASSRDSQGKLFF.

The rearrangement joins TRBV11-2 to TRBJ1-6, with D possibly being TRBD1 (6 bases). CDR1 and CDR2 from the germline V gene are SGHAT and FQNNGV. The CDR3 runs 14 residues. Trimming took off 5 bases at V and 9 bases at J, with 14 bases between the two ends. DNA for the CDR3: TGTGCCAGCAGCCCCAGGGGTTTGGGTTCACCCCTCCACTTT. Its protein is CASSPRGLGSPLHF.

The rearrangement joins TRBV2 to TRBJ2-1; 11 bases line up with TRBD2. There are 14 residues in the CDR3. The germline V gene has CDR1 SNHLY and CDR2 FYNNEI. Trimming removed 7 bases from V and 7 bases from J; junction bases left unmatched: 6. The CDR3 loop is CASNSGRAWNEQFF. For the CDR3, the DNA is TGTGCCAGCAATAGCGGGAGGGCCTGGAATGAGCAGTTCTTC. Supplemented by reference TRBV2 and TRBJ2-1, the full variable domain reads EPEVTQTPSHQVTQMGQEVILRCVPISNHLYFYWYRQILGQKVEFLVSFYNNEISEKSEIFDDQFSVERPDGSNFTLKIRSTKLEDSAMYFCASNSGRAWNEQFFGPGTRLTVL.

V gene TRBV3-1 (or the pseudogene TRBV3-2) combines with J gene TRBJ1-1; D unclear. V gave up 1 base and J gave up 8 bases, with 11 bases separating them. Germline V lookup: CDR1 LGHDT, CDR2 YNNKEL (reference sequence). CDR3 length equals 13 residues. As DNA, the CDR3 is TGTGCCAGCAGCCAAGGTGGGAGGGCCGAAGCTTTCTTT. Its protein product is CASSQGGRAEAFF.

This sequence joins TRBV6-5 and TRBJ2-1; 8 bases are a match to TRBD2. CDR3 length: 13 amino acids. V was pared by 6 bases and J by 15 bases, with 13 bases of the junction left unmatched. In germline, CDR1 is MNHEY, CDR2 SVGAGI. CDR3 bases: TGTGCCAGCAGCCGCGGCACCGGGACTAGGCCGTTCTTC. Protein product: CASSRGTGTRPFF.

J is TRBJ1-3 and V is TRBV29-1; no definite D call. This CDR3 has 13 amino acids. The germline CDR1 and CDR2 sequences are SQVTM and ANQGSEA. Trimming took off 1 base at V and 3 bases at J, with 7 bases between the two ends. CDR3 protein: CSVEVTLGNTIYF. As DNA, the CDR3 is TGCAGCGTTGAAGTGACTCTTGGAAACACCATATATTTT.

This clone has a single count. The chain is built from TRBV28 and TRBJ2-1; 8 bases agree with TRBD1. The J segment lost 6 bases and the V segment lost 6 bases, leaving 1 base of the junction unmatched. Germline assignment: CDR1 MDHEN and CDR2 SYDVKM. The CDR3 is made up of 12 amino acids. The CDR3: CASRTGANEQFF. DNA of the CDR3: TGTGCCAGCAGGACAGGGGCCAATGAGCAGTTCTTC.

The chain carries TRBV11-2 and TRBJ2-7, with TRBD2 matching over 10 bases. CDR3 size: 14 residues. CDR1 SGHAT and CDR2 FQNNGV come from the germline V gene. The trim removed 2 bases at V and 5 bases at J, leaving 3 bases unmatched. This chain's CDR3 is CASSLSLAGDEQYF. CDR3 nucleotides: TGTGCCAGCAGCTTATCGCTAGCGGGAGACGAGCAGTACTTC.

The chain recombines TRBV29-1 with TRBJ2-3; TRBD2 agrees at 8 bases. Losses at the gene ends were 6 bases for V and 3 bases for J; bases not matched to a gene: 5. The CDR3 is 13 residues long. Looked up from germline, CDR1 is SQVTM and CDR2 is ANQGSEA. The DNA of the CDR3 is TGCAGCGTGAGTAGCGGGACAACAGATACGCAGTATTTT. Its translation is CSVSSGTTDTQYF.

This clone was observed a single time. The rearrangement links TRBV13 to TRBJ2-7; 7 bases fit TRBD1. Germline CDR1 PRHDT, CDR2 FYEKMQ (reference sequence). The CDR3 is 16 amino acids. Trimming cost V 4 bases and J 4 bases; bases outside gene matches: 13. The CDR3 reads CASSSQLERGQYEQYF. CDR3 DNA sequence: TGTGCCAGCAGCTCCCAATTGGAAAGGGGGCAATACGAGCAGTACTTC.

This clone was picked up a small number of times. This chain joins TRBV12-3 or TRBV12-4 and TRBJ1-1; D call uncertain. V was clipped by 5 bases and J by 10 bases, with 17 bases between them. This CDR3 is 13 amino acids long. In DNA form, the CDR3 reads TGTGCCAGCAGTCGGCTCGGGGAGGGTGGAGCTTTCTTT. This translates into CASSRLGEGGAFF.

The chain links TRBV7-9 to TRBJ2-7; TRBD2 agrees at 8 bases. CDR3 size: 12 residues. Per the germline V gene, CDR1 is SEHNR and CDR2 is FQNEAQ (reference sequence). The junction had 4 bases not matched to a gene; V was cut back by 10 bases and J by 2 bases. CDR3 residues: CATGRVPYEQYF. As DNA, the CDR3 is TGTGCCACCGGGAGGGTACCCTACGAGCAGTACTTC.

The chain uses TRBV4-2 and TRBJ2-1; TRBD2 aligns across 7 bases. The CDR3 loop spans 17 amino acids. Trimming took 0 bases from V and 3 from J; bases not matched to a gene: 8. Germline CDR1 is LGHNA and CDR2 is YNFKEQ. CDR3: CASSQEGGSDLYNEQFF. CDR3 nucleotides: TGTGCCAGCAGCCAAGAGGGGGGGAGTGACCTCTACAATGAGCAGTTCTTC.

This chain connects TRBV3-1 (or the pseudogene TRBV3-2) to TRBJ2-2, with TRBD1 matching over 10 bases. V was pared by 4 bases and J by 3 bases, with 2 bases of the junction left unmatched. Germline-derived CDR1 and CDR2 are LGHDT and YNNKEL (reference sequence). The CDR3 is 15 residues long. CDR3 nucleotide sequence: TGTGCCAGCAGCCGGGGACAGGGGTACACCGGGGAGCTGTTTTTT. It is translated as CASSRGQGYTGELFF.

This rearrangement joins TRBV2 to TRBJ2-4; D gene uncertain. CDR1 and CDR2 from the germline V gene are SNHLY and FYNNEI. The CDR3 consists of 15 residues. Trimming took off 2 bases at V and 0 bases at J, with 8 bases between the two ends. The CDR3 region is CASSEHLAAKNIQYF. The DNA of the CDR3 is TGTGCCAGCAGTGAACATCTGGCAGCCAAAAACATTCAGTACTTC.

This chain joins TRBV27 and TRBJ2-7, with TRBD1 matching 8 bases. Germline V gene data show CDR1 as MNHEY and CDR2 as SMNVEV (reference sequence). The ends lost 5 bases at V and 5 bases at J; junction bases unmatched: 8. The CDR3 runs to 14 residues. CDR3 loop: CASSRGTGRHEQYF. In nucleotides, the CDR3 is TGTGCCAGCAGTCGCGGGACAGGTCGCCACGAGCAGTACTTC.

This chain connects TRBV5-4 to TRBJ2-7, with 10 bases matching TRBD2. The germline V gene encodes CDR1 SGHNT and CDR2 YYREEE (reference sequence). V dropped 2 bases and J dropped 6; count of bases not matched to a gene: 5. The CDR3 has 14 amino acids. The CDR3: CASSFPGLATEQYF. The CDR3 region has the DNA TGTGCCAGCAGCTTTCCGGGACTAGCGACCGAGCAGTACTTC.

The CDR3 here is CASSGQGRTGELFF. In DNA, the CDR3 is TGTGCCAGCAGTGGACAGGGGCGCACCGGGGAGCTGTTTTTT. J is TRBJ2-2 and V is TRBV6-6; 9 bases are shared with TRBD1. J gave up 4 bases and V 5 bases, and 2 bases lay outside the gene matches. Germline assignment: CDR1 MNHNY and CDR2 SVGAGI (reference sequence). There are 14 residues in the CDR3.

The gene calls are TRBV15 and TRBJ1-1; tentatively, D is TRBD1 (6 bases). The V gene lost 6 bases and the J gene lost 5 bases, with 13 bases spanning the gap. There are 13 residues in the CDR3. Per the germline V gene, CDR1 is LNHNV and CDR2 is YYDKDF (reference sequence). The CDR3 nucleotides read TGTGCCACCAGGTACGCACAGGGAACTGAAGCTTTCTTT. Translation: CATRYAQGTEAFF.